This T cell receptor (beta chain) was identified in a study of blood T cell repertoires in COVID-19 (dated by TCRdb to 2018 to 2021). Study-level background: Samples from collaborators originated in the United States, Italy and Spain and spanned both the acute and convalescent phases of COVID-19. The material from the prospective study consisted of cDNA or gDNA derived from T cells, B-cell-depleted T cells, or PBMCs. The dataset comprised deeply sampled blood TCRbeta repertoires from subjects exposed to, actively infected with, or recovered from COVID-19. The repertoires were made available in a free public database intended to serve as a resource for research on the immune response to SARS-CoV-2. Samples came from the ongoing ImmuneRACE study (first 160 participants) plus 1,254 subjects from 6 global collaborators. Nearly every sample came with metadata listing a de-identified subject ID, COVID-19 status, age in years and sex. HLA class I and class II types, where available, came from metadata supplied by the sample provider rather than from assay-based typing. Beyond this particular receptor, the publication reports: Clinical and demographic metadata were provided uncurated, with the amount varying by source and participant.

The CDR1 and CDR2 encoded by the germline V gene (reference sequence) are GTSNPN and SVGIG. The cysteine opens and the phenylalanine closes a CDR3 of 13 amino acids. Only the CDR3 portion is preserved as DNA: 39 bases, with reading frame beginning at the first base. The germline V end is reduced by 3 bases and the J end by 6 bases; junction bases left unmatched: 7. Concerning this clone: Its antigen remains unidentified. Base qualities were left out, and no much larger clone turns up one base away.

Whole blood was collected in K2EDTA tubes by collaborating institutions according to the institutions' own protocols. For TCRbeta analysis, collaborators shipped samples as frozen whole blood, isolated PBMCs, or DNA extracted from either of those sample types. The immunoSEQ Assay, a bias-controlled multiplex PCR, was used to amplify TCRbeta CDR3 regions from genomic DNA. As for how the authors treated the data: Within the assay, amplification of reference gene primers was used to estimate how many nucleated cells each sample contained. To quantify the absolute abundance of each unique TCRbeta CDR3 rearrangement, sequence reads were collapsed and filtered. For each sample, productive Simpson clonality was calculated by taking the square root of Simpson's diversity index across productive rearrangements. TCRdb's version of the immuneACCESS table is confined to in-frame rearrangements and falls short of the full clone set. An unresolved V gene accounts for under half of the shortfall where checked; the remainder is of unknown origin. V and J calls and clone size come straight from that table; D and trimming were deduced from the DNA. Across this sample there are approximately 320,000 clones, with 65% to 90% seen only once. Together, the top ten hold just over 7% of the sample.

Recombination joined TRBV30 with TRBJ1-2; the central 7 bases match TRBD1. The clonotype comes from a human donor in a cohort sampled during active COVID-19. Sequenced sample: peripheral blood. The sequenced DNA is TGTGCCTGGAGAAGGTACAGGGGTGATGGCTACACCTTC. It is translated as CAWRRYRGDGYTF.